This TCR beta chain is from a study of patients and donors after allogeneic stem cell transplantation. There are a few counts of this clonotype. TCRdb ran MiXCR on the RT-PCR reads and lists one entry per CDR3 protein. The sample consists of about 90,000 distinct CDR3 sequences, around 46% of them appearing once. This CDR3 contains 15 residues. CDR1 is MNHEY and CDR2 is SVGAGI in the germline V gene. V was shortened by 6 bases and J by 5 bases, with 17 bases between the two germline ends. Material for sequencing was blood, either unsorted or a sorted T cell fraction (not recorded which). The clonotype was recovered from a human donor who was either an allogeneic HSCT recipient or a stem cell or donor lymphocyte infusion donor (not recorded which). It is not recorded whose cells these are; they may come from a transplant donor. The chain is built from TRBV6-5 and TRBJ1-5; D is unclear. CDR3 bases: TGTGCCAGCAGCCCTGTGCTATCTGTGGATCAGCCCCAGCATTTT. Encoded protein: CASSPVLSVDQPQHF.